This passage covers 10 T cell receptor beta chains from one sample sequenced in a study of blood T cell repertoires in COVID-19. Clones were read by immunoSEQ multiplex PCR, and TCRdb kept only the in-frame ones, dropping some. The sample lists some 180,000 clones; less than 85% were seen once. The material sequenced was peripheral blood. The receptors shown here come from a man aged 50 to 59 who had recovered from COVID-19.

The chain carries TRBV28 and TRBJ2-1; D unresolved. CDR3 size: 14 residues. The V gene's germline CDR1 is MDHEN and CDR2 SYDVKM. Trimming took 5 bases from V and 4 from J, leaving 12 bases between them. The CDR3 loop reads CASSPLRRYNEQFF. The CDR3 DNA reads as TGTGCCAGCAGTCCCCTAAGGAGATACAATGAGCAGTTCTTC.

This clone was seen a handful of times. This chain links TRBV28 with TRBJ2-1, with a possible D match to TRBD1 (6 bases). The CDR3 consists of 13 residues. Per the germline V gene, CDR1 is MDHEN and CDR2 is SYDVKM. V was shortened by 6 bases and J by 10 bases, with 16 bases between the two germline ends. CDR3 protein: CASSPSGAGEQFF. The CDR3 nucleotides read TGTGCCAGCAGCCCCTCAGGGGCCGGGGAGCAGTTCTTC.

V is TRBV27 and J is TRBJ2-7; TRBD1 matches 7 bases. J lost 12 bases, V lost 5 bases, and 13 bases had no gene match. The CDR3 contains 13 residues. In germline, CDR1 is MNHEY, CDR2 SMNVEV (reference sequence). The CDR3 loop is CASSESFRGIAYF. Written as DNA, the CDR3 is TGTGCCAGCAGTGAAAGTTTCAGGGGGATCGCGTACTTC.

V gene TRBV4-2 combines with J gene TRBJ2-7; D is perhaps TRBD2 (5 bases). Germline CDR1 and CDR2: LGHNA and YNFKEQ. V dropped 3 bases and J dropped 1 base, with 7 bases sitting between them. This CDR3 has 13 amino acids. Written as DNA, the CDR3 is TGTGCCAGCAGCCAGGACTTTTCCTACGAGCAGTACTTC. Translating it yields CASSQDFSYEQYF.

The chain recombines TRBV24-1 with TRBJ2-5, with 9 bases matching TRBD2. Germline V lookup: CDR1 KGHDR, CDR2 SFDVKD. The length of the CDR3 is 16 residues. J gave up 4 bases and V 7 bases, and 12 bases lay outside the gene matches. The CDR3 nucleotides read TGTGCCACCAGCCCCGTCGTTAGCGGGAGTGGAGAGACCCAGTACTTC. Translation: CATSPVVSGSGETQYF.

This chain uses TRBV19 with TRBJ2-7, with TRBD1 identical over 7 bases. In germline, CDR1 is LNHDA, CDR2 SQIVND (reference sequence). This CDR3 has 14 residues. Losses at the gene ends were 5 bases for V and 2 bases for J; bases not matched to a gene: 6. The CDR3 sequence is CASSSRDRAYEQYF. The CDR3 DNA sequence: TGTGCCAGTAGTTCACGAGACAGGGCCTACGAGCAGTACTTC.

This chain links TRBV11-2 with TRBJ1-6; TRBD1 aligns across 7 bases. V dropped 5 bases and J dropped 5; count of bases not matched to a gene: 6. The CDR3 extends over 15 amino acids. From germline, CDR1 is SGHAT and CDR2 FQNNGV. Here the CDR3 reads CASSQTGTDNSPLHF. CDR3 DNA sequence: TGTGCCAGCAGCCAAACAGGGACAGATAATTCACCCCTCCACTTT.

This rearrangement joins TRBV28 to TRBJ1-2; D unresolved. Germline lookup yields CDR1 MDHEN and CDR2 SYDVKM. V lost 1 base to trimming and J lost 8 bases, with 8 bases between them. The CDR3 extends over 12 amino acids. CDR3 sequence: CASSLYAEGYTF. The CDR3 bases are TGTGCCAGCAGTTTATATGCTGAGGGCTACACCTTC.

V is TRBV6-1 and J is TRBJ1-1; the D is unclear. The ends were cut back, 1 base at V and 5 bases at J, with 11 bases in the middle. This CDR3 contains 14 residues. Germline V gives CDR1 MNHNS, CDR2 SASEGT. The CDR3 reads CASSEGGFGTEAFF. The CDR3, as DNA: TGTGCCAGCAGTGAAGGCGGGTTTGGAACTGAAGCTTTCTTT.

The rearrangement uses TRBV5-1 and TRBJ1-6; a possible D gene is TRBD1 (5 bases). Deletions cut 5 bases from V and 8 bases from J, with 11 bases between. Germline V gene lookup returns CDR1 SGHRS and CDR2 YFSETQ. This CDR3 has 13 residues. CDR3 in amino acids: CASSEQGDSPLHF. The CDR3 DNA is TGCGCCAGCAGTGAGCAGGGTGATTCACCCCTCCACTTT.